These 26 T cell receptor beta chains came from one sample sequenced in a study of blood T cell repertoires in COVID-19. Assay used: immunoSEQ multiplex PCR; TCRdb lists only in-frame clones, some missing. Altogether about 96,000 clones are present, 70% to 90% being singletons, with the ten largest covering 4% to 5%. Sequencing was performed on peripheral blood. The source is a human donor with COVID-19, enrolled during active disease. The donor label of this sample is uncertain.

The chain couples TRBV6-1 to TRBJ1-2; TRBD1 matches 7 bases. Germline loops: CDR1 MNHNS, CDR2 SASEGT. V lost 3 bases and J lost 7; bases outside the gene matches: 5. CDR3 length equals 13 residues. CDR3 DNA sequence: TGTGCCAGCAGTGATATGAAGGGGGCTGGCTACACCTTC. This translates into CASSDMKGAGYTF.

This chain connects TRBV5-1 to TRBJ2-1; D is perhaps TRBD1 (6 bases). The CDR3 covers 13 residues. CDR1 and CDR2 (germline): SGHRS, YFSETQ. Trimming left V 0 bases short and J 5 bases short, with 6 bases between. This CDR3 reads CASSLGQDNEQFF. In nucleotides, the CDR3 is TGCGCCAGCAGCTTGGGACAGGACAATGAGCAGTTCTTC.

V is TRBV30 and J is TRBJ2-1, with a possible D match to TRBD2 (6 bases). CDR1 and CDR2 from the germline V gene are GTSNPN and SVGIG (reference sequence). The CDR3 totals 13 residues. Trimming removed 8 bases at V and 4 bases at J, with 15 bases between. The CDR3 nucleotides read TGTGCCCAAGCCCACGGGGGTTACAATGAGCAGTTCTTC. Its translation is CAQAHGGYNEQFF.

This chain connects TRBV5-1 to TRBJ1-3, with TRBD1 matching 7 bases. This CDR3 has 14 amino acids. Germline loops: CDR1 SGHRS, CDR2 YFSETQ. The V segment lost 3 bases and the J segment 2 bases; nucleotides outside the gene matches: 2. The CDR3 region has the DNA TGCGCCAGCAGCTCCGGGACAGCTGGAAACACCATATATTTT. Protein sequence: CASSSGTAGNTIYF.

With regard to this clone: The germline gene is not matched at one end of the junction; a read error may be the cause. The CDR3 loop is CASRTALQGPSVRRF. For the CDR3, the DNA is TGTGCCAGTAGGACAGCCTTACAAGGACCCTCCGTTCGCAGGTTC. The V and J genes are TRBV19 and TRBJ1-2; possibly TRBD1 for D (5 bases). The CDR3 has 15 residues. Germline CDR1 is LNHDA and CDR2 is SQIVND (reference sequence).

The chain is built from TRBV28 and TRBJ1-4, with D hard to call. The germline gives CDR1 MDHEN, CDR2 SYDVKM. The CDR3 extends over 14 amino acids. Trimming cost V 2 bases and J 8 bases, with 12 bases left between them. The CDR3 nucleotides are TGTGCCAGCAGTTTAGGGCCGCACGGCGAAAAACTGTTTTTT. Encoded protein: CASSLGPHGEKLFF.

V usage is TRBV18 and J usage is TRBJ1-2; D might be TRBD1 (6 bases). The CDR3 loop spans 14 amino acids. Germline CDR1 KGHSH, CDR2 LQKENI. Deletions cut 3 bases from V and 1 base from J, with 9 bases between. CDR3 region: CASSPAGVNYGYTF. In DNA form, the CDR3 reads TGTGCCAGCTCACCGGCAGGGGTTAACTATGGCTACACCTTC.

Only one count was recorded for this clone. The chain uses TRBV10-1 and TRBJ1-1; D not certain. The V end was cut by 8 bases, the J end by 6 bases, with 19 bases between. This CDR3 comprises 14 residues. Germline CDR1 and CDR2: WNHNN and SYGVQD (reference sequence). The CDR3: CASDPVTGLAEAFF. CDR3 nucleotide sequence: TGCGCCAGCGATCCCGTGACCGGGTTGGCTGAAGCTTTCTTT.

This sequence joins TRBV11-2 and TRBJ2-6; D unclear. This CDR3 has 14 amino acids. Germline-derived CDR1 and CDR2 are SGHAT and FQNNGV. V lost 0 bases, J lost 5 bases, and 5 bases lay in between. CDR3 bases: TGTGCCAGCAGCTTAGATAACTGGGCCAACGTCCTGACTTTC. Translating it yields CASSLDNWANVLTF. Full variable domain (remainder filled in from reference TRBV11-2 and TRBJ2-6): EAGVAQSPRYKIIEKRQSVAFWCNPISGHATLYWYQQILGQGPKLLIQFQNNGVVDDSQLPKDRFSAERLKGVDSTLKIQPAKLEDSAVYLCASSLDNWANVLTFGAGSRLTVL.

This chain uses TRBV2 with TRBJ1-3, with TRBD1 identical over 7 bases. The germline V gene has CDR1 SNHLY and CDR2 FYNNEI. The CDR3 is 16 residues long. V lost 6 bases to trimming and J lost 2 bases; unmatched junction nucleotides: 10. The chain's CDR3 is CASSNRQGRAGNTIYF. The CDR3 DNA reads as TGTGCCAGCAGCAACCGACAGGGCCGGGCTGGAAACACCATATATTTT.

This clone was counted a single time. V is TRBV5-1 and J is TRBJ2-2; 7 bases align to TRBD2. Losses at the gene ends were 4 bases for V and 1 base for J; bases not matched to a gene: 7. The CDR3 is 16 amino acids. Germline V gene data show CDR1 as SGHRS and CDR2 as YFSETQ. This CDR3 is CASSRPPGGNTGELFF. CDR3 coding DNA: TGCGCCAGCAGCCGGCCCCCGGGGGGGAACACCGGGGAGCTGTTTTTT.

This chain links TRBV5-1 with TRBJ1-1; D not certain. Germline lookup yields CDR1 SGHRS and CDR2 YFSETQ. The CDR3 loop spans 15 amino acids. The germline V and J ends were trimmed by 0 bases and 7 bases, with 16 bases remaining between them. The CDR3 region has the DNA TGCGCCAGCAGCTTGGGAGGGCAGGCCGTCCTTGAAGCTTTCTTT. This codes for CASSLGGQAVLEAFF.

The CDR3 loop is CASGNRAAGNTIYF. Written as DNA, the CDR3 is TGTGCCAGCGGAAACAGGGCGGCTGGAAACACCATATATTTT. The chain employs TRBV28 and TRBJ1-3; D is possibly TRBD1 (6 bases). This CDR3 spans 14 amino acids. Trimming left V 8 bases short and J 2 bases short, with 13 bases between. CDR1 and CDR2 from the germline V gene are MDHEN and SYDVKM.

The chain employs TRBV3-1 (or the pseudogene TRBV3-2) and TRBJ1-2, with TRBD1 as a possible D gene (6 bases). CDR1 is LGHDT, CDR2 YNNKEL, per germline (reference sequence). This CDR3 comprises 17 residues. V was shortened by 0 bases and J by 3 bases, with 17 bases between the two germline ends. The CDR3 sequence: CASSQEGGGRGYYGYTF. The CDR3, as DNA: TGTGCCAGCAGCCAAGAAGGGGGGGGACGAGGGTACTATGGCTACACCTTC.

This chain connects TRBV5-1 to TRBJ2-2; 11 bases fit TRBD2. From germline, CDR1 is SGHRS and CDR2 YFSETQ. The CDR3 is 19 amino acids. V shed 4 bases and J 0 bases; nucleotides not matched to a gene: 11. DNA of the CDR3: TGCGCCAGCAGCCTACTTAGCGGGGGGGCCTCGCCGAACACCGGGGAGCTGTTTTTT. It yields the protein CASSLLSGGASPNTGELFF.

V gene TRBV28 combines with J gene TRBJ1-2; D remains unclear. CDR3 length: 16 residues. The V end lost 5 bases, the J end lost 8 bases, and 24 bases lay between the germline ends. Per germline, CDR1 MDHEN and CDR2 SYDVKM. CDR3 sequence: CASSATRQSGLFGYTF. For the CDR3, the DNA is TGTGCCAGCAGTGCTACTCGACAATCAGGCCTTTTCGGCTACACCTTC.

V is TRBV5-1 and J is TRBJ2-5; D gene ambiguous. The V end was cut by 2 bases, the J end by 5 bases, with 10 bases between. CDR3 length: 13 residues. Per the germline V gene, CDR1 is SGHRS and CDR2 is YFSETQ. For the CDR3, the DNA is TGCGCCAGCAGCTTAGACTTGCTGGAGACCCAGTACTTC. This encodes CASSLDLLETQYF.

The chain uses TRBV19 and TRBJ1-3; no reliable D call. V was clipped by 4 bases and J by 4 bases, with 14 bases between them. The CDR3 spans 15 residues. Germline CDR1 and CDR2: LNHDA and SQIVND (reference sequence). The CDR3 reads CASSTSGERGNTIYF. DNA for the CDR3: TGTGCCAGTAGTACTTCCGGGGAACGGGGAAACACCATATATTTT.

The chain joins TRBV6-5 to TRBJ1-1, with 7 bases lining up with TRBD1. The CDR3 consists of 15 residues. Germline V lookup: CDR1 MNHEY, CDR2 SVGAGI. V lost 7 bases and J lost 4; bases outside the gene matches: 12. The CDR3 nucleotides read TGTGCCAGCACCCTGACAGGGCAGGAGGGCACTGAAGCTTTCTTT. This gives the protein CASTLTGQEGTEAFF.

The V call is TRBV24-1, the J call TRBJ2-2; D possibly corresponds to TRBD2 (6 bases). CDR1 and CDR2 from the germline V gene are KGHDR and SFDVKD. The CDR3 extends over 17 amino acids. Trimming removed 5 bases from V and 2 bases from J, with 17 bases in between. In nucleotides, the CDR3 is TGTGCCACCAGTGGTATTACTGGCGGGGTAAACACCGGGGAGCTGTTTTTT. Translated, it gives CATSGITGGVNTGELFF.

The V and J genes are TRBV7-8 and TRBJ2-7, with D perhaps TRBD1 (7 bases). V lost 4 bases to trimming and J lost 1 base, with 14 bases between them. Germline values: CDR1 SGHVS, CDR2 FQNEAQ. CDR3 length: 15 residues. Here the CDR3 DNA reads TGTGCCAGCAGCTCTCCTGCAGGGGGGTCCTACGAGCAGTACTTC. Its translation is CASSSPAGGSYEQYF.

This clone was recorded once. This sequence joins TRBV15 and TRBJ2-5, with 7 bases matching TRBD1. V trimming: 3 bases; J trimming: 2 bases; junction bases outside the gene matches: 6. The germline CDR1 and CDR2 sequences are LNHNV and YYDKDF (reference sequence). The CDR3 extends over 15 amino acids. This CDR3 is CATSSLGTEQETQYF. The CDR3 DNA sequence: TGTGCCACCAGCAGCTTAGGGACAGAGCAAGAGACCCAGTACTTC. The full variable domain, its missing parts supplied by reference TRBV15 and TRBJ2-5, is DAMVIQNPRYQVTQFGKPVTLSCSQTLNHNVMYWYQQKSSQAPKLLFHYYDKDFNNEADTPDNFQSRRPNTSFCFLDIRSPGLGDTAMYLCATSSLGTEQETQYFGPGTRLLVL.

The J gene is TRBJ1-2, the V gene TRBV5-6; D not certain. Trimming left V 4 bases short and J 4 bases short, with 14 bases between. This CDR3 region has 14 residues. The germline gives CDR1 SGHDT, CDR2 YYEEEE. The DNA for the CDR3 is TGTGCCAGCAGCCCCGGGATCCTGGTCTATGGCTACACCTTC. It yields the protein CASSPGILVYGYTF.

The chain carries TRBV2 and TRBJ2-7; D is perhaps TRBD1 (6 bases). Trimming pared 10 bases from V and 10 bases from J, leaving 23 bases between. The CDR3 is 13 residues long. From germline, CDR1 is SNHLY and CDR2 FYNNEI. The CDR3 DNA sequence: TGTGCCACTTTGGACAGTCGAGAGGGGAATCAGTACTTC. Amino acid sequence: CATLDSREGNQYF.

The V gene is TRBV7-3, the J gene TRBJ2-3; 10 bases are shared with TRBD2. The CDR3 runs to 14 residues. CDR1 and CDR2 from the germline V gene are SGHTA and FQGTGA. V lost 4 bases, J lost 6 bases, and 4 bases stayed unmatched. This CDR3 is CASSWSGRGDTQYF. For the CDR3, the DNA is TGTGCCAGCAGCTGGAGCGGGAGGGGGGATACGCAGTATTTT. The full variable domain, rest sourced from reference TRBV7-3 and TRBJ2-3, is GAGVSQTPSNKVTEKGKYVELRCDPISGHTALYWYRQSLGQGPEFLIYFQGTGAADDSGLPNDRFFAVRPEGSVSTLKIQRTERGDSAVYLCASSWSGRGDTQYFGPGTRLTVL.

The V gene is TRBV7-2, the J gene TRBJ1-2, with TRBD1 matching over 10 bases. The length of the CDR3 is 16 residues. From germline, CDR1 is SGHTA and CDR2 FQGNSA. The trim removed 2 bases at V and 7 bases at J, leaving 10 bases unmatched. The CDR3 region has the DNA TGTGCCAGCAGCTTAACCTCGGGACAGGGGCATAGTGGCTACACCTTC. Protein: CASSLTSGQGHSGYTF.